The 11 T cell receptor beta chains given below trace back to one sample, sequenced in a study of a mutant IDH1 vaccine in newly diagnosed glioma. Data came from immunoSEQ multiplex PCR; TCRdb stores just in-frame clones and leaves some out. This table has under 40,000 clones, 84% appearing once. Time point specified: week 47, end of study. The study gave 300 ug of mutant IDH1 20-mer peptide per vaccine dose, with topical imiquimod. Antigens for these TCRs are unknown. The sequencing here drew on PBMCs, taken from a glioma patient whose treatment included an IDH1 peptide vaccine. The receptors were sampled from a man in his thirties or forties with glioma.

The rearrangement joins TRBV5-5 to TRBJ2-5; the D call may be TRBD1 or TRBD2 (5 bases each). The CDR3 contains 14 residues. Trimming shortened V by 4 bases and J by 2 bases, and 12 bases separated the two germline ends. Germline V CDR1 and CDR2: SGHKS, YYEKEE (reference sequence). The chain's CDR3 is CASSEGPSQETQYF. In DNA, the CDR3 is TGTGCCAGCAGCGAGGGACCGAGTCAAGAGACCCAGTACTTC.

The rearrangement uses TRBV5-1 and TRBJ1-4; D is possibly TRBD1 (5 bases). Between the trimmed V and J ends, which lost 0 bases and 8 bases, there was a span of 11 bases. This CDR3 is 14 amino acids long. Germline CDR1 reads SGHRS; CDR2 reads YFSETQ. The CDR3 nucleotides are TGCGCCAGCAGCTTGGAGAGGGGCTGGGAAAAACTGTTTTTT. It specifies CASSLERGWEKLFF.

This chain uses TRBV7-8 with TRBJ2-7; tentatively, D is TRBD1 (6 bases). The CDR3 is made up of 14 amino acids. V lost 10 bases and J 6 bases, leaving 22 bases between the germline ends. CDR1 and CDR2 from the germline V gene are SGHVS and FQNEAQ. The CDR3 protein is CATKRDISPGEQYF. For the CDR3, the DNA is TGTGCCACCAAAAGGGACATCTCTCCGGGCGAGCAGTACTTC.

The chain links TRBV5-1 to TRBJ1-4; D is unresolved. With 0 bases removed from V and 8 bases from J, the gap between germline ends came to 11 bases. In germline, CDR1 is SGHRS, CDR2 YFSETQ. This CDR3 region has 14 residues. Written as DNA, the CDR3 is TGCGCCAGCAGCTTGGGGGTTTCCGGGGAAAAACTGTTTTTT. Protein product: CASSLGVSGEKLFF.

This chain links TRBV11-2 with TRBJ2-7, with D maybe TRBD1 (6 bases). CDR3 length equals 13 residues. Trimming took off 4 bases at V and 1 base at J, with 8 bases between the two ends. Germline CDR1 and CDR2: SGHAT and FQNNGV. The CDR3 spells CASSWDTSYEQYF. In nucleotides, the CDR3 is TGTGCCAGCAGCTGGGACACATCCTACGAGCAGTACTTC.

This chain connects TRBV27 to TRBJ1-1; unclear D gene. The ends were cut back, 2 bases at V and 2 bases at J, with 9 bases in the middle. This CDR3 spans 14 amino acids. CDR1 MNHEY and CDR2 SMNVEV come from the germline V gene (reference sequence). The CDR3 sequence is CASSLPGINTEAFF. The CDR3 DNA sequence: TGTGCCAGCAGTTTACCCGGGATTAACACTGAAGCTTTCTTT.

The chain recombines TRBV7-3 with TRBJ2-7, with D tentatively TRBD1 (6 bases). V was pared by 5 bases and J by 1 base, with 9 bases between. The germline V gene encodes CDR1 SGHTA and CDR2 FQGTGA. The CDR3 runs to 13 residues. For the CDR3, the DNA is TGTGCCAGCAGCGTGGACAGTTCCTACGAGCAGTACTTC. Its translation: CASSVDSSYEQYF.

The CDR3 DNA sequence: TGTGCCAGCAGCATCGGGGCCAATCAGCCCCAGCATTTT. Protein sequence: CASSIGANQPQHF. V is TRBV5-6 and J is TRBJ1-5; TRBD1 is a possible D gene (5 bases). The ends were cut back, 4 bases at V and 3 bases at J, with 8 bases in the middle. This CDR3 contains 13 residues. From germline, CDR1 is SGHDT and CDR2 YYEEEE.

Only one count was recorded for this clone. V is TRBV7-2 and J is TRBJ2-5; perhaps TRBD2 as D (6 bases). Between the trimmed V and J ends, which lost 5 bases and 2 bases, there was a span of 15 bases. This CDR3 has 15 residues. The germline V gene encodes CDR1 SGHTA and CDR2 FQGNSA. The CDR3 nucleotides read TGTGCCAGCAGCCAGCGACTAGGAGGACAAGAGACCCAGTACTTC. Amino acids: CASSQRLGGQETQYF.

This sequence joins TRBV10-3 and TRBJ2-5; possibly TRBD1 for D (6 bases). The V gene's germline CDR1 is ENHRY and CDR2 SYGVKD. Trimming pared 7 bases from V and 4 bases from J, leaving 19 bases between. This CDR3 comprises 15 residues. CDR3 bases: TGTGCCATCAAAGGGGCAGGGGTCAGGGTAGAGACCCAGTACTTC. As protein: CAIKGAGVRVETQYF.

V gene TRBV7-8 combines with J gene TRBJ1-1, with D tentatively TRBD1 (5 bases). Germline V gene lookup returns CDR1 SGHVS and CDR2 FQNEAQ. Trimming shortened V by 3 bases and J by 1 base, and 9 bases separated the two germline ends. This CDR3 has 14 amino acids. The CDR3 sequence: CASSLEGTNTEAFF. In DNA, the CDR3 is TGTGCCAGCAGCTTGGAGGGGACGAACACTGAAGCTTTCTTT.